The 27 T cell receptor beta chains reported below all come from one sample, sequenced in a study of shared clonotypes between healthy human individuals. This table comes from immunoSEQ multiplex PCR, and its TCRdb copy is limited to in-frame clones, with some not included. The sample has about 710,000 clones, roughly two thirds seen once. Material for sequencing was memory CD4+ T cells sorted from blood. The subset: CD45RA-negative fraction. Receptors originate from a woman under 40 in good health.

As regards this clone: This same CDR3 is encoded by further DNA sequences in the sample. The V gene is TRBV5-1, the J gene TRBJ2-3; 7 bases match TRBD1. The CDR3 contains 14 residues. Germline trimming cut 6 bases from V and 0 bases from J; bases unmatched to any gene: 4. The V gene's germline CDR1 is SGHRS and CDR2 YFSETQ. The CDR3 loop reads CASTGGLSTDTQYF. In nucleotides, the CDR3 is TGCGCCAGCACAGGGGGATTAAGCACAGATACGCAGTATTTT.

CDR3 sequence: CASSPGGSGANVLTF. CDR3 in DNA: TGTGCCAGCAGCCCGGGGGGCTCTGGGGCCAACGTCCTGACTTTC. The chain joins TRBV11-3 to TRBJ2-6; 7 bases match TRBD2. V gave up 5 bases and J gave up 0 bases; unmatched junction bases: 1. This CDR3 has 15 amino acids. Germline V gene data show CDR1 as SGHNT and CDR2 as YENEEA.

The genes are TRBV25-1 and TRBJ1-1, with 8 bases identical to TRBD1. The length of the CDR3 is 14 residues. Germline CDR1 is MGHDK and CDR2 is SYGVNS. V lost 4 bases, J lost 2 bases, and 3 bases stayed unmatched. CDR3 sequence (DNA): TGTGCCAGCAGTGTAGGGACAGGTAACACTGAAGCTTTCTTT. It specifies CASSVGTGNTEAFF.

V gene TRBV2 combines with J gene TRBJ1-5; 7 bases are a match to TRBD1. The V gene's germline CDR1 is SNHLY and CDR2 FYNNEI. The CDR3 has 15 amino acids. Trimming cost V 3 bases and J 5 bases; bases outside gene matches: 7. The CDR3: CASSDGRGNHQPQHF. The CDR3, as DNA: TGTGCCAGCAGTGACGGCAGGGGGAACCATCAGCCCCAGCATTTT.

The chain combines TRBV6-4 with TRBJ2-5; D possibly corresponds to TRBD1 (6 bases). V was cut by 4 bases and J by 3 bases, with 12 bases left in between. The CDR3 is made up of 14 amino acids. CDR1 and CDR2 from the germline V gene are MRHNA and SNTAGT. The CDR3 is CASSGDIGEETQYF. CDR3 sequence (DNA): TGTGCCAGCAGTGGGGACATAGGCGAAGAGACCCAGTACTTC.

This chain connects TRBV19 to TRBJ1-5; D might be TRBD1 (5 bases). V lost 7 bases and J 0 bases, leaving 16 bases between the germline ends. The germline CDR1 and CDR2 sequences are LNHDA and SQIVND (reference sequence). The CDR3 has 16 amino acids. The CDR3 DNA is TGTGCCAGTACCTCGGGTGGGACCCTTAGCAATCAGCCCCAGCATTTT. It encodes CASTSGGTLSNQPQHF.

The chain joins TRBV20-1 to TRBJ1-1; D gene ambiguous. The germline gives CDR1 DFQATT, CDR2 SNEGSKA (reference sequence). The CDR3 length is 11 residues. The CDR3 spells CGKYQNTEAFF. Written as DNA, the CDR3 is TGCGGGAAATATCAGAACACTGAAGCTTTCTTT.

V usage is TRBV5-6 and J usage is TRBJ2-2; maybe TRBD1 (6 bases). Trimming removed 4 bases at V and 6 bases at J, with 13 bases between. There are 14 residues in the CDR3. Per the germline V gene, CDR1 is SGHDT and CDR2 is YYEEEE. Written as DNA, the CDR3 is TGTGCCAGCAGCAACAGGGTGGGGCCCGGGGAGCTGTTTTTT. It is translated as CASSNRVGPGELFF.

The chain recombines TRBV4-1 with TRBJ2-7; the D call may be TRBD1 or TRBD2 (5 bases each). The CDR3 has 15 amino acids. V was shortened by 0 bases and J by 6 bases, with 15 bases between the two germline ends. Germline loops: CDR1 MGHRA, CDR2 YSYEKL. The CDR3, as DNA: TGCGCCAGCAGCCAAGATTCACACAGGAGCGGCGAGCAGTACTTC. Protein: CASSQDSHRSGEQYF.

The rearrangement uses TRBV5-1 and TRBJ2-2; TRBD2 matches at 8 bases. The length of the CDR3 is 16 residues. V lost 4 bases to trimming and J lost 6 bases; unmatched junction nucleotides: 11. Germline CDR1 SGHRS, CDR2 YFSETQ. The CDR3 region is CASSRDPGGPSGELFF. The CDR3 nucleotides are TGCGCCAGCAGCCGGGATCCGGGAGGGCCTTCCGGGGAGCTGTTTTTT.

Regarding this clone: The same CDR3 arises from other DNA sequences in this sample as well. This chain uses TRBV14 with TRBJ2-7; tentative D call: TRBD1 (7 bases). Looked up from germline, CDR1 is SGHDN and CDR2 is FVKESK. The CDR3 consists of 15 residues. V gave up 1 base and J gave up 4 bases, with 14 bases separating them. The CDR3 protein is CASSQGRTGLYEQYF. The CDR3 region has the DNA TGTGCCAGCAGCCAAGGAAGGACAGGACTATACGAGCAGTACTTC. Full variable domain (remainder filled in from reference TRBV14 and TRBJ2-7): EAGVTQFPSHSVIEKGQTVTLRCDPISGHDNLYWYRRVMGKEIKFLLHFVKESKQDESGMPNNRFLAERTGGTYSTLKVQPAELEDSGVYFCASSQGRTGLYEQYFGPGTRLTVT.

CDR3 residues: CASSVGTEDGYTF. CDR3 bases: TGCGCCAGCAGCGTCGGGACAGAGGATGGCTACACCTTC. The chain links TRBV5-1 to TRBJ1-2; the match to TRBD1 covers 7 bases. CDR1 is SGHRS and CDR2 is YFSETQ in the germline V gene. The V gene end was trimmed by 4 bases and the J gene end by 6 bases; junction bases not matched to a gene: 6. The CDR3 spans 13 residues. Complete variable domain (other parts from reference TRBV5-1 and TRBJ1-2): KAGVTQTPRYLIKTRGQQVTLSCSPISGHRSVSWYQQTPGQGLQFLFEYFSETQRNKGNFPGRFSGRQFSNSRSEMNVSTLELGDSALYLCASSVGTEDGYTFGSGTRLTVV.

V is TRBV5-1 and J is TRBJ2-7; 15 bases map to TRBD2. This CDR3 has 16 amino acids. CDR1 and CDR2 (germline): SGHRS, YFSETQ. The ends lost 0 bases at V and 5 bases at J; junction bases unmatched: 3. In nucleotides, the CDR3 is TGCGCCAGCAGCTTGGGGGGACTAGCGGGAGGCAACGAGCAGTACTTC. Encoded protein: CASSLGGLAGGNEQYF.

A note on this clone: One end of the junction fails to match germline, which may point to a read error. The chain uses TRBV19 and TRBJ2-3, with a tentative D call TRBD2 (5 bases). This CDR3 region has 13 residues. Germline V gene lookup returns CDR1 LNHDA and CDR2 SQIVND (reference sequence). The chain's CDR3 is CASSRTPEDTQYF. The CDR3 nucleotides are TGTGCCAGCAGTAGGACTCCCGAGGATACGCAGTATTTT.

V is TRBV19 and J is TRBJ1-2; a possible D gene is TRBD1 (5 bases). V lost 5 bases and J lost 4, with 14 bases in between. The V gene's germline CDR1 is LNHDA and CDR2 SQIVND (reference sequence). This CDR3 has 14 amino acids. The CDR3, as DNA: TGTGCCAGTAGTCCCGGCATGGGGCTCTATGGCTACACCTTC. Its protein is CASSPGMGLYGYTF. The variable domain in full, completed from reference TRBV19 and TRBJ1-2, reads DGGITQSPKYLFRKEGQNVTLSCEQNLNHDAMYWYRQDPGQGLRLIYYSQIVNDFQKGDIAEGYSVSREKKESFPLTVTSAQKNPTAFYLCASSPGMGLYGYTFGSGTRLTVV.

This chain uses TRBV11-2 with TRBJ2-7, with D possibly TRBD2 on 7 matching bases. Between the trimmed V and J ends, which lost 2 bases and 7 bases, there was a span of 21 bases. The germline V gene has CDR1 SGHAT and CDR2 FQNNGV. CDR3 length equals 16 residues. The CDR3 nucleotides are TGTGCCAGCAGCTTAACGGGGGGCGGGAGAATAGGAGAGCAGTACTTC. Its translation: CASSLTGGGRIGEQYF.

The chain couples TRBV6-6 to TRBJ1-5; no clear D. CDR3 length equals 13 residues. Trimming stripped 3 bases from V and 6 bases from J, with 9 bases between. CDR1 MNHNY and CDR2 SVGAGI come from the germline V gene (reference sequence). CDR3 sequence: CASSYRGFQPQHF. The CDR3 DNA reads TGTGCCAGCAGTTATCGAGGCTTTCAGCCCCAGCATTTT.

V is TRBV11-2 and J is TRBJ1-1, with D uncertain. The CDR3 runs 13 residues. Between the trimmed V and J ends, which lost 3 bases and 1 base, there was a span of 6 bases. Per the germline V gene, CDR1 is SGHAT and CDR2 is FQNNGV. CDR3: CASSFQRNTEAFF. The CDR3 DNA reads TGTGCCAGCAGCTTTCAGAGGAACACTGAAGCTTTCTTT. Drawing the rest from reference TRBV11-2 and TRBJ1-1, the complete variable domain is EAGVAQSPRYKIIEKRQSVAFWCNPISGHATLYWYQQILGQGPKLLIQFQNNGVVDDSQLPKDRFSAERLKGVDSTLKIQPAKLEDSAVYLCASSFQRNTEAFFGQGTRLTVV.

The V and J genes are TRBV6-1 and TRBJ2-1; 8 bases align to TRBD1. The CDR3 is 15 amino acids. CDR1 is MNHNS, CDR2 SASEGT, per germline. V lost 1 base, J lost 6 bases, and 5 bases stayed unmatched. CDR3: CASSEVQGVGNEQFF. CDR3 nucleotides: TGTGCCAGCAGTGAAGTACAGGGGGTAGGCAATGAGCAGTTCTTC.

The rearrangement uses TRBV7-3 and TRBJ2-2, with D unresolved. Germline assignment: CDR1 SGHTA and CDR2 FQGTGA. Trimming took off 1 base at V and 3 bases at J, with 6 bases between the two ends. CDR3 size: 14 residues. CDR3 coding DNA: TGTGCCAGCAGCTTAAGAGACTACACCGGGGAGCTGTTTTTT. This translates into CASSLRDYTGELFF.

This clone was counted only a few times. The chain links TRBV10-1 to TRBJ2-1; 8 nucleotides line up with TRBD1. Germline loops: CDR1 WNHNN, CDR2 SYGVQD (reference sequence). The CDR3 is 11 amino acids. V gave up 3 bases and J gave up 15 bases; unmatched junction bases: 4. As DNA, the CDR3 is TGCGCCAGCAGTGATAGGACAGGGTTGTTCTTC. This encodes CASSDRTGLFF.

This chain uses TRBV5-4 with TRBJ1-1; D is perhaps TRBD1 (6 bases). The V end was cut by 0 bases, the J end by 2 bases, with 14 bases between. The germline CDR1 and CDR2 sequences are SGHNT and YYREEE (reference sequence). CDR3 length: 16 residues. The CDR3: CASSLARGRANTEAFF. CDR3 in DNA: TGTGCCAGCAGCTTGGCCAGGGGTCGAGCAAACACTGAAGCTTTCTTT.

The V gene is TRBV7-7, the J gene TRBJ2-5; D might be TRBD1 or TRBD2, each matching 6 bases. This CDR3 has 15 residues. Germline lookup yields CDR1 SSHAT and CDR2 FNYEAQ (reference sequence). Trimming took 5 bases from V and 4 from J, leaving 17 bases between them. In DNA form, the CDR3 reads TGTGCCAGCAGCCAACAGGGTTTCGGGGGAGAGACCCAGTACTTC. Translated: CASSQQGFGGETQYF.

The rearrangement links TRBV5-1 to TRBJ2-5; tentative D call: TRBD2 (5 bases). Germline CDR1 SGHRS, CDR2 YFSETQ. CDR3 length: 16 amino acids. The V and J ends lost 0 bases and 2 bases respectively, with 14 bases between them. The CDR3 is CASSLDRGSGQETQYF. The DNA for the CDR3 is TGCGCCAGCAGCTTGGATCGGGGTTCCGGGCAAGAGACCCAGTACTTC.

This chain connects TRBV7-2 to TRBJ2-4, with a weak D call TRBD2 (6 bases). Germline-derived CDR1 and CDR2 are SGHTA and FQGNSA. CDR3 length equals 16 residues. The V and J ends lost 0 bases and 1 base respectively, with 10 bases between them. The CDR3 DNA sequence: TGTGCCAGCAGCTTAGCGTCAGGAGGGGCCAAAAACATTCAGTACTTC. Translating gives CASSLASGGAKNIQYF.

The rearrangement links TRBV4-2 to TRBJ2-5, with D hard to call. The CDR3 is 16 residues long. V gave up 1 base and J gave up 0 bases, with 12 bases separating them. Per germline, CDR1 LGHNA and CDR2 YNFKEQ. CDR3 sequence: CASSQGGVGNQETQYF. CDR3 DNA sequence: TGTGCCAGCAGCCAAGGTGGAGTAGGTAACCAAGAGACCCAGTACTTC.

The chain links TRBV1 to TRBJ2-7; the D call of TRBD2 is as the table states it, not checked on the DNA. TRBV1 is termed a pseudogene. The CDR3 sequence is 14 residues long. The CDR3 DNA reads TGCACCAGCAGCCTTCGCCTAGCCGGGTACGAGCAGTACTTC. It codes for CTSSLRLAGYEQYF.